Listed below are T cell receptor beta chains from one sample, sequenced in a study of sequential checkpoint blockade in melanoma. Only in-frame clones appear in the TCRdb table, and some are missing; sequencing was by immunoSEQ multiplex PCR. The data contain roughly 17,000 clones, just under 75% of them singletons. The input for sequencing was CD8+ T cells sorted from blood (inferred from file names), taken from a patient given nivolumab and ipilimumab in sequence. The receptor set was obtained from a human donor with melanoma. CDR3s include the opening cysteine and the closing phenylalanine or tryptophan. D genes are given only for firm matches. The size entry is marked missing in some rows and otherwise reads once, few, many or a size class.

>TRBJ2-7|NA|NA|TRBV15
CATSRDLGTLREQYF
TGTGCCACCAGCAGAGATCTCGGGACACTGCGCGAGCAGTACTTC
>TRBJ1-2|NA|TRBD1|TRBV7-9
CASSARQGRENYGYTF
TGTGCCAGCAGCGCGAGACAGGGCAGGGAAAACTATGGCTACACCTTC
>TRBJ2-3|medium-sized|TRBD1|TRBV13
CASSLGQGPDTQYF
TGTGCCAGCAGCCTTGGACAGGGGCCAGATACGCAGTATTTT
>TRBJ2-3|NA|TRBD2|TRBV2
CASETREGPRSTQYF
TGTGCCAGCGAAACCAGGGAGGGCCCCAGATCTACGCAGTATTTT
>TRBJ2-7|NA|TRBD2|TRBV5-1
CASSLGVWRGGSSYEQYF
TGCGCCAGCAGCTTGGGGGTTTGGCGGGGGGGCTCTTCCTACGAGCAGTACTTC
>TRBJ2-7|once|NA|TRBV27
CASSLYGTSEQYF
TGTGCCAGCAGTTTATATGGCACGTCCGAGCAGTACTTC
>TRBJ2-2|NA|NA|TRBV4-1
CASSLPGDTGELFF
TGCGCCAGCAGCCTCCCAGGGGACACCGGGGAGCTGTTTTTT
>TRBJ2-7|NA|TRBD1|TRBV4-1
CASSQGQGSYEQYF
TGCGCCAGCAGCCAAGGACAGGGCTCCTACGAGCAGTACTTC
>TRBJ2-7|NA|NA|TRBV5-1
CASSHPTGIPEQFYEQYF
TGCGCCAGCAGCCACCCCACGGGAATCCCTGAACAATTTTACGAGCAGTACTTC
>TRBJ1-5|NA|TRBD1|TRBV27
CASSLLGQINQPQHF
TGTGCCAGCAGTTTATTGGGACAGATCAATCAGCCCCAGCATTTT
>TRBJ1-1|few|NA|TRBV7-9
CASSALYSVQGTEAFF
TGTGCCAGCAGCGCCCTTTATTCCGTACAGGGCACTGAAGCTTTCTTT
>TRBJ2-7|NA|TRBD2|TRBV25-1
CASSSRTSEYEQYF
TGTGCCAGCAGTTCTCGGACTAGCGAATACGAGCAGTACTTC
>TRBJ1-1|NA|NA|TRBV6-1
CASSEVRGGYTEAFF
TGTGCCAGCAGTGAAGTCAGGGGCGGATACACTGAAGCTTTCTTT
>TRBJ2-7|NA|NA|TRBV5-6
CASSPGTSSSYEQYF
TGTGCCAGCAGCCCTGGGACTTCAAGCTCCTACGAGCAGTACTTC
>TRBJ2-7|NA|NA|TRBV4-3
CASNQDATIAYEQYF
TGCGCCAGCAACCAAGACGCGACTATTGCCTACGAGCAGTACTTC
>TRBJ2-7|NA|TRBD1|TRBV7-9
CASSLKAGGKHEQYF
TGTGCCAGCAGCTTAAAGGCAGGGGGTAAGCACGAGCAGTACTTC
>TRBJ2-3|NA|NA|TRBV19
CASSIMGGPSTDTQYF
TGTGCCAGTAGTATTATGGGGGGTCCCAGCACAGATACGCAGTATTTT
>TRBJ2-7|NA|NA|TRBV5-5
CASSLTLGTFSYEQYF
TGTGCCAGCAGCTTGACGTTAGGGACATTTTCCTACGAGCAGTACTTC
>TRBJ2-1|few|NA|TRBV19
CASRLGTYNEQFF
TGTGCCAGTAGATTAGGGACATACAATGAGCAGTTCTTC
>TRBJ2-7|NA|TRBD2|TRBV29-1
CSVVTSGDYEQYF
TGCAGCGTTGTCACTAGCGGGGACTACGAGCAGTACTTC
>TRBJ2-1|NA|TRBD2|TRBV28
CASSLWGHSYPGTSGNNEQFF
TGTGCCAGCAGTTTATGGGGCCACAGCTATCCCGGGACTAGCGGGAACAATGAGCAGTTCTTC
>TRBJ2-7|NA|TRBD2|TRBV7-6
CASSFGTSGTYEQYF
TGTGCCAGCAGCTTCGGGACTAGCGGAACCTACGAGCAGTACTTC
>TRBJ2-2|NA|TRBD2|TRBV9
CASKDGGKHTGELFF
TGTGCCAGCAAGGACGGGGGGAAGCACACCGGGGAGCTGTTTTTT
>TRBJ2-5|few|NA|TRBV19
CASSMVATQETQYF
TGTGCCAGTAGTATGGTGGCGACACAAGAGACCCAGTACTTC
>TRBJ1-1|NA|TRBD1|TRBV10-3
CAISDPGQEPTEAFF
TGTGCCATCAGTGACCCCGGACAGGAGCCCACTGAAGCTTTCTTT
>TRBJ1-4|NA|NA|TRBV9
CASSETGRTNEKLFF
TGTGCCAGCAGCGAAACAGGAAGAACTAATGAAAAACTGTTTTTT
>TRBJ1-1|NA|TRBD1|TRBV7-6
CASSSFDRDTEAFF
TGTGCCAGCAGCAGTTTTGACAGGGACACTGAAGCTTTCTTT
>TRBJ1-1|NA|NA|TRBV10-3
CAIRAGIGNKTEAFF
TGTGCCATCCGGGCGGGGATAGGGAACAAGACTGAAGCTTTCTTT
>TRBJ2-7|NA|TRBD2|TRBV4-1
CASSQHPDGVAGGSSYEQYF
TGCGCCAGCAGCCAACATCCCGATGGGGTAGCGGGAGGTTCCTCCTACGAGCAGTACTTC
>TRBJ2-5|NA|TRBD2|TRBV28
CASSLWRGTSGEGEQYF
TGTGCCAGCAGTTTATGGCGGGGGACTAGCGGAGAGGGGGAGCAGTACTTC
>TRBJ1-4|NA|NA|TRBV7-8
CASSLASVGLRGEKLFF
TGTGCCAGCAGCTTAGCGTCCGTGGGCCTCAGGGGTGAAAAACTGTTTTTT
>TRBJ2-2|few|NA|TRBV28
CASSFGQGLRGELFF
TGTGCCAGCAGTTTCGGGCAGGGTTTGAGAGGGGAGCTGTTTTTT
>TRBJ2-5|NA|TRBD2|TRBV27
CASSLRLAGGQETQYF
TGTGCCAGCAGCCTTAGACTAGCGGGGGGCCAAGAGACCCAGTACTTC
>TRBJ1-1|NA|NA|TRBV5-1
CASRAGVNTEAFF
TGCGCCAGCAGGGCAGGGGTGAACACTGAAGCTTTCTTT
>TRBJ2-3|few|NA|TRBV6-5
CASSWTNSGADTQYF
TGTGCCAGCAGTTGGACTAATAGCGGCGCAGATACGCAGTATTTT
>TRBJ1-1|NA|NA|TRBV7-2
CASSLWQMNTEAFF
TGTGCCAGCAGCTTATGGCAGATGAACACTGAAGCTTTCTTT
>TRBJ2-7|NA|TRBD2|TRBV25-1
CASSELASGSLYEQYF
TGTGCCAGCAGTGAATTGGCTAGCGGGAGTTTATACGAGCAGTACTTC
>TRBJ2-7|few|TRBD1|TRBV28
CASRPTGTYEQYF
TGTGCCAGCAGACCGACAGGGACCTACGAGCAGTACTTC
>TRBJ2-7|NA|NA|TRBV29-1
CSAGDSSSYEQYF
TGCAGCGCCGGAGACTCAAGCTCCTACGAGCAGTACTTC
>TRBJ1-1|few|NA|TRBV4-3
CASSQDYIATEAFF
TGCGCCAGCAGCCAAGATTACATCGCCACTGAAGCTTTCTTT
>TRBJ2-7|NA|TRBD1|TRBV5-1
CASSLAGGSYEQYF
TGCGCCAGCAGCTTGGCAGGGGGTTCCTACGAGCAGTACTTC
>TRBJ1-5|NA|NA|TRBV7-3
CASSLAPNQPQHF
TGTGCCAGCTCGCTAGCACCCAATCAGCCCCAGCATTTT
>TRBJ1-1|NA|NA|TRBV28
CAGRSAGENTEAFF
TGTGCCGGGCGGTCGGCAGGGGAGAACACTGAAGCTTTCTTT
>TRBJ2-7|NA|TRBD1|TRBV19
CASSIGSGGTGGNEQYF
TGTGCCAGTAGTATAGGGTCGGGAGGGACAGGGGGCAACGAGCAGTACTTC
>TRBJ2-1|NA|TRBD1|TRBV28
CASSRQGWYNEQFF
TGTGCCAGCAGTCGACAGGGCTGGTACAATGAGCAGTTCTTC